Listed here is a single T cell receptor beta chain. The 5'RACE method, run with constant-segment primers, produced TCR alpha and TCR beta cDNA libraries (carrying sample barcodes and UMIs). TCRdb ran MiXCR on the 5' RACE reads and lists one entry per CDR3 protein. The sample records about 440,000 distinct CDR3 sequences, 20% being singletons. Trimming shortened V by 6 bases and J by 7 bases, and 18 bases separated the two germline ends. CDR1 is LNHNV, CDR2 YYDKDF, per germline (reference sequence). The CDR3 consists of 15 residues. This sample is drawn from a study of T-cell memory formation after mild COVID-19.

The source is an adult woman who had mild COVID-19 (a few samples of this study predate the infection). Cell type and time point are not known. Material for sequencing was PBMCs or a T cell subset sorted from them (not recorded which). The chain recombines TRBV15 with TRBJ1-4, with D maybe TRBD1 (6 bases). CDR3 coding DNA: TGTGCCACCAGGGACAGCCGGGTCGGAATTGAAAAACTGTTTTTT. It specifies CATRDSRVGIEKLFF. Full variable domain (outside the CDR3, taken from reference TRBV15 and TRBJ1-4): DAMVIQNPRYQVTQFGKPVTLSCSQTLNHNVMYWYQQKSSQAPKLLFHYYDKDFNNEADTPDNFQSRRPNTSFCFLDIRSPGLGDTAMYLCATRDSRVGIEKLFFGSGTQLSVL.